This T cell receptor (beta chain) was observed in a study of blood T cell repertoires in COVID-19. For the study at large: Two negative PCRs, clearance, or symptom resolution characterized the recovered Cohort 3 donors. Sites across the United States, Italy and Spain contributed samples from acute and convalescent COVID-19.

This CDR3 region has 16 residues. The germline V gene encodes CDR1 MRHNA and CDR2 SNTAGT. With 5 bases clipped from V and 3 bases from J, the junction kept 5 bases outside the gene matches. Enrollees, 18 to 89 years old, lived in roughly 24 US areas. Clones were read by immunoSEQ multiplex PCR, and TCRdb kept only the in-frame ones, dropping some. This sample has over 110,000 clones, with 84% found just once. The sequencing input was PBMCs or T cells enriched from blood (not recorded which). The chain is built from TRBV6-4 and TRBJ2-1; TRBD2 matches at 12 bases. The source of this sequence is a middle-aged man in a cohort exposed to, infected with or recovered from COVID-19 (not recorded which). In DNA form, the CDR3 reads TGTGCCAGCAGTTCGACTAGCGGGGGCCTCTACAATGAGCAGTTCTTC. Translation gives CASSSTSGGLYNEQFF.